Each of the 29 T cell receptor beta chains below was sequenced from the same sample in a study of blood T cell repertoires in COVID-19. Profiled with immunoSEQ multiplex PCR; TCRdb holds only in-frame clones, not every one. The sample records about 180,000 clones, roughly 80% being singletons. Sequencing was done on a sample of peripheral blood. The receptors here all came from a woman aged 70-85 years with COVID-19, enrolled during active disease.

A few counts support this clone. This chain uses TRBV7-2 with TRBJ2-3, with D possibly TRBD1 on 6 matching bases. CDR1 SGHTA and CDR2 FQGNSA come from the germline V gene. The CDR3 length is 16 residues. Trimming removed 5 bases at V and 1 base at J, with 16 bases between. The CDR3 here is CASSPRTKGGTDTQYF. Here the CDR3 DNA reads TGTGCCAGCAGCCCCCGAACCAAGGGGGGCACAGATACGCAGTATTTT. The variable domain in full, completed from reference TRBV7-2 and TRBJ2-3, reads GAGVSQSPSNKVTEKGKDVELRCDPISGHTALYWYRQSLGQGLEFLIYFQGNSAPDKSGLPSDRFSAERTGGSVSTLTIQRTQQEDSAVYLCASSPRTKGGTDTQYFGPGTRLTVL.

The chain joins TRBV2 to TRBJ1-2; D unclear. This CDR3 is built from 13 residues. Trimming took off 5 bases at V and 7 bases at J, with 14 bases between the two ends. Germline CDR1 and CDR2: SNHLY and FYNNEI. For the CDR3, the DNA is TGTGCCAGCAGTCGGACGGGGTTTGGTGGCTACACCTTC. Translating gives CASSRTGFGGYTF.

This sequence joins TRBV4-3 and TRBJ2-2; 7 bases map to TRBD1. The CDR3 length is 18 residues. Germline CDR1 and CDR2: LGHNA and YSLEER. V trimming: 0 bases; J trimming: 0 bases; junction bases outside the gene matches: 7. CDR3 amino acids: CASSQDKLDRSNTGELFF. The CDR3 DNA reads as TGCGCCAGCAGCCAAGATAAGTTGGACAGGTCGAACACCGGGGAGCTGTTTTTT.

This clone was counted only a few times. This chain connects TRBV30 to TRBJ2-3; D may be TRBD2 (6 bases). The CDR3 extends over 13 amino acids. The V and J ends lost 4 bases and 5 bases respectively, with 13 bases between them. CDR1 GTSNPN and CDR2 SVGIG come from the germline V gene (reference sequence). The CDR3 DNA reads TGTGCCTGGACGCTCCCCGGGGGAGATACGCAGTATTTT. This translates into CAWTLPGGDTQYF.

The chain joins TRBV4-2 to TRBJ1-1; no definite D call. The CDR3 covers 14 residues. The germline CDR1 and CDR2 sequences are LGHNA and YNFKEQ. Trimming shortened V by 1 base and J by 3 bases, and 9 bases separated the two germline ends. Here the CDR3 DNA reads TGTGCCAGCAGCCAAGTAAGTCAGGACACTGAAGCTTTCTTT. Amino acid sequence: CASSQVSQDTEAFF.

The chain links TRBV29-1 to TRBJ2-1; 10 bases align to TRBD2. The CDR3 covers 13 residues. Trimming removed 5 bases from V and 5 bases from J; junction bases left unmatched: 3. In germline, CDR1 is SQVTM, CDR2 ANQGSEA. CDR3 nucleotide sequence: TGCAGCGTTAGCGGGAGGGCCCACAATGAGCAGTTCTTC. Translating gives CSVSGRAHNEQFF.

The chain is built from TRBV28 and TRBJ2-3; TRBD2 is a possible D gene (5 bases). Trimming cost V 7 bases and J 1 base, with 21 bases left between them. The CDR3 runs to 17 residues. Germline CDR1 reads MDHEN; CDR2 reads SYDVKM. CDR3 residues: CASTSPEDLPRTDTQYF. The DNA of the CDR3 is TGTGCCAGCACTAGCCCTGAAGACTTACCACGCACAGATACGCAGTATTTT.

This rearrangement joins TRBV27 to TRBJ1-2; TRBD1 aligns across 8 bases. Trimming removed 6 bases from V and 3 bases from J; junction bases left unmatched: 15. This CDR3 has 17 residues. Germline CDR1 is MNHEY and CDR2 is SMNVEV (reference sequence). The CDR3 loop is CASRVSKQGAPDYGYTF. The CDR3 DNA reads TGTGCCAGCAGGGTATCCAAGCAGGGGGCCCCGGACTATGGCTACACCTTC.

The chain links TRBV7-9 to TRBJ2-1; no clear D gene. The CDR3 runs to 13 residues. Germline V gene sequence: CDR1 SEHNR, CDR2 FQNEAQ (reference sequence). Trimming stripped 7 bases from V and 5 bases from J, with 12 bases between. The DNA for the CDR3 is TGTGCCAGCACCCTAAGCCTTAACAATGAGCAGTTCTTC. Translating it yields CASTLSLNNEQFF.

The chain joins TRBV3-1 (or the pseudogene TRBV3-2) to TRBJ2-4; no definite D call. V lost 1 base, J lost 9 bases, and 7 bases lay in between. The V gene's germline CDR1 is LGHDT and CDR2 YNNKEL (reference sequence). The CDR3 loop spans 12 amino acids. The CDR3 spells CASSQATTIQYF. The CDR3 DNA is TGTGCCAGCAGCCAAGCCACTACCATTCAGTACTTC.

This rearrangement joins TRBV7-2 to TRBJ1-3, with D perhaps TRBD1 (6 bases). The CDR3 has 14 amino acids. From germline, CDR1 is SGHTA and CDR2 FQGNSA. With 5 bases removed from V and 3 bases from J, the gap between germline ends came to 11 bases. Written as DNA, the CDR3 is TGTGCCAGCAGCCTAGGGGGGGGTGGAAACACCATATATTTT. Translation: CASSLGGGGNTIYF.

The CDR3 DNA is TGTGCCAGTAGTACCAACAGGCGCTCTGGAAACACCATATATTTT. Translating it yields CASSTNRRSGNTIYF. This rearrangement joins TRBV19 to TRBJ1-3; TRBD1 is a possible D gene (5 bases). Trimming cost V 4 bases and J 0 bases, with 10 bases left between them. This CDR3 region has 15 residues. Germline V gene data show CDR1 as LNHDA and CDR2 as SQIVND (reference sequence). The full variable domain, with the rest looked up from reference TRBV19 and TRBJ1-3, is DGGITQSPKYLFRKEGQNVTLSCEQNLNHDAMYWYRQDPGQGLRLIYYSQIVNDFQKGDIAEGYSVSREKKESFPLTVTSAQKNPTAFYLCASSTNRRSGNTIYFGEGSWLTVV.

This chain links TRBV7-6 with TRBJ1-2, with 9 bases fitting TRBD1. Germline V gives CDR1 SGHVS, CDR2 FNYEAQ. The length of the CDR3 is 16 residues. Unmatched junction bases numbered 11, after V lost 5 bases and J lost 4 bases. CDR3 in DNA: TGTGCCAGCAGCCCCGGAAACAGGGGGCGCGCCTATGGCTACACCTTC. Translation gives CASSPGNRGRAYGYTF. The variable domain in full, with the rest retrieved from reference TRBV7-6 and TRBJ1-2, is GAGVSQSPRYKVTKRGQDVALRCDPISGHVSLYWYRQALGQGPEFLTYFNYEAQQDKSGLPNDRFSAERPEGSISTLTIQRTEQRDSAMYRCASSPGNRGRAYGYTFGSGTRLTVV.

V and J are TRBV28 and TRBJ2-1; 8 bases line up with TRBD1. The ends lost 5 bases at V and 8 bases at J; junction bases unmatched: 20. The CDR3 spans 18 residues. CDR1 MDHEN and CDR2 SYDVKM come from the germline V gene. The CDR3 is CASSPPGTGVLVLDEQFF. CDR3 bases: TGTGCCAGCAGTCCCCCCGGGACAGGCGTATTGGTATTAGATGAGCAGTTCTTC.

This sequence joins TRBV6-5 and TRBJ1-1; the D is unclear. Trimming took off 10 bases at V and 1 base at J, with 16 bases between the two ends. This CDR3 has 14 residues. The V gene's germline CDR1 is MNHEY and CDR2 SVGAGI. CDR3 sequence reads: CATPQPGSNTEAFF. For the CDR3, the DNA is TGTGCCACCCCCCAACCAGGTTCGAACACTGAAGCTTTCTTT.

The V call is TRBV5-4, the J call TRBJ2-1; no definite D call. The CDR3 loop spans 14 amino acids. Germline V gene data show CDR1 as SGHNT and CDR2 as YYREEE (reference sequence). The V gene lost 0 bases and the J gene lost 5 bases, with 9 bases spanning the gap. The CDR3 coding sequence is TGTGCCAGCAGCTTGGTAATAGATGACAATGAGCAGTTCTTC. Translated: CASSLVIDDNEQFF. The full variable domain, with the rest looked up from reference TRBV5-4 and TRBJ2-1, is ETGVTQSPTHLIKTRGQQVTLRCSSQSGHNTVSWYQQALGQGPQFIFQYYREEENGRGNFPPRFSGLQFPNYSSELNVNALELDDSALYLCASSLVIDDNEQFFGPGTRLTVL.

The chain is built from TRBV27 and TRBJ1-6, with 7 bases aligning to TRBD1. This CDR3 spans 14 amino acids. Losses at the gene ends were 6 bases for V and 1 base for J; bases not matched to a gene: 0. Germline assignment: CDR1 MNHEY and CDR2 SMNVEV (reference sequence). DNA of the CDR3: TGTGCCAGCAGGACAGGGTCCTATAATTCACCCCTCCACTTT. This sequence encodes CASRTGSYNSPLHF.

This clone has only one observation. One junction end disagrees with the germline gene, perhaps due to a read error. The rearrangement joins TRBV11-2 to TRBJ2-1; perhaps TRBD2 as D (5 bases). In germline, CDR1 is SGHAT, CDR2 FQNNGV. The CDR3 is 11 residues long. CDR3 sequence reads: CASSLGNGVLF. CDR3 DNA: TGTGCCAGCAGCTTGGGAAACGGGGTGCTCTTC.

CDR3 DNA sequence: TGCGCCAGCAGCTCCGACAGGGGGCTTGGAGAGCAGTACTTC. Translating gives CASSSDRGLGEQYF. The rearrangement uses TRBV5-1 and TRBJ2-7; 10 bases fit TRBD1. J was trimmed by 7 bases and V by 3 bases; bases with no gene match: 7. The V gene's germline CDR1 is SGHRS and CDR2 YFSETQ. The CDR3 runs to 14 residues.

The chain carries TRBV5-6 and TRBJ2-1, with a weak D call TRBD1 (6 bases). V was shortened by 3 bases and J by 5 bases, with 15 bases between the two germline ends. The germline V gene encodes CDR1 SGHDT and CDR2 YYEEEE. This CDR3 has 15 residues. This CDR3 is CASSWKDRPHNEQFF. CDR3 bases: TGTGCCAGCAGCTGGAAAGACAGGCCTCACAATGAGCAGTTCTTC.

The V and J genes are TRBV28 and TRBJ1-2, with 8 bases that match TRBD1. CDR3 length equals 17 residues. J lost 4 bases, V lost 4 bases, and 14 bases had no gene match. The V gene's germline CDR1 is MDHEN and CDR2 SYDVKM. CDR3 sequence reads: CASSSGTQGAFVYGYTF. CDR3 sequence (DNA): TGTGCCAGCAGTTCCGGAACTCAGGGGGCCTTCGTCTATGGCTACACCTTC.

The genes are TRBV5-1 and TRBJ2-1, with D hard to call. Germline CDR1 and CDR2: SGHRS and YFSETQ. The V end lost 2 bases, the J end lost 0 bases, and 6 bases lay between the germline ends. CDR3 length: 14 amino acids. CDR3 sequence reads: CASSFDSSYNEQFF. CDR3 sequence (DNA): TGCGCCAGCAGCTTCGATAGCTCCTACAATGAGCAGTTCTTC.

This chain joins TRBV18 and TRBJ2-2, with 9 bases that match TRBD2. The CDR3 runs 15 residues. The germline V gene encodes CDR1 KGHSH and CDR2 LQKENI. V was pared by 6 bases and J by 5 bases, with 7 bases of the junction left unmatched. In nucleotides, the CDR3 is TGTGCCAGCTCTTCCTTAGCGGGAGAAACCGGGGAGCTGTTTTTT. It encodes CASSSLAGETGELFF.

As concerns this clone: Germline is not matched at one junction end, which may reflect a read error. The chain joins TRBV28 to TRBJ1-2; 8 bases are shared with TRBD1. This CDR3 region has 16 residues. From germline, CDR1 is MDHEN and CDR2 SYDVKM. The CDR3 DNA is TGTGCCAGCAGTCAGGGACAGGATAGACCTAAATATGGCTACACCTTC. Its protein is CASSQGQDRPKYGYTF.

The V call is TRBV4-3, the J call TRBJ2-1, with TRBD2 as a possible D gene (5 bases). From germline, CDR1 is LGHNA and CDR2 YSLEER. This CDR3 is 13 amino acids long. With 1 base removed from V and 11 bases from J, the gap between germline ends came to 12 bases. This CDR3 is CASSQGDYGKQFF. CDR3 nucleotide sequence: TGCGCCAGCAGCCAAGGAGACTATGGGAAGCAGTTCTTC.

The V and J genes are TRBV19 and TRBJ2-1; TRBD2 agrees at 14 bases. Germline loops: CDR1 LNHDA, CDR2 SQIVND (reference sequence). CDR3 length equals 16 residues. Losses at the gene ends were 0 bases for V and 10 bases for J; bases not matched to a gene: 5. The CDR3 is CASSIEGTSGSREQFF. DNA for the CDR3: TGTGCCAGTAGTATAGAAGGGACTAGCGGGAGTAGAGAGCAGTTCTTC.

CDR3 residues: CASSTEQGYSNQPQHF. In DNA form, the CDR3 reads TGTGCCAGCAGTACAGAACAGGGGTATAGCAATCAGCCCCAGCATTTT. This chain uses TRBV6-6 with TRBJ1-5; 7 nucleotides line up with TRBD1. J was trimmed by 0 bases and V by 5 bases; bases with no gene match: 7. Germline CDR1 reads MNHNY; CDR2 reads SVGAGI (reference sequence). The CDR3 runs to 16 residues.

The V call is TRBV28, the J call TRBJ2-1; weak D call: TRBD2 (6 bases). The CDR3 is 14 residues long. CDR1 and CDR2 from the germline V gene are MDHEN and SYDVKM. The V end was cut by 5 bases, the J end by 10 bases, with 18 bases between. DNA of the CDR3: TGTGCCAGCAGTGGGCTCGGGGAGGCTCGGGAGCAGTTCTTC. Translated: CASSGLGEAREQFF.

This CDR3 is CASSLLLAGGRTGELFF. The CDR3 region has the DNA TGTGCCAGCAGTTTATTACTAGCGGGAGGGCGCACCGGGGAGCTGTTTTTT. The chain uses TRBV28 and TRBJ2-2, with 13 nucleotides matching TRBD2. Germline V CDR1 and CDR2: MDHEN, SYDVKM. With V trimmed by 1 base and J by 4 bases, 3 bases remained unmatched. The CDR3 totals 17 residues.